Below, 30 T cell receptor beta chains from the same sample are listed, as sequenced in a study of T cells expressing NK-cell markers. From the 5' RACE reads, TCRdb lists one entry per CDR3 protein and no DNA. Its listing shows about 260,000 distinct CDR3 sequences. Sequenced: blood T cells: a sorted CD56 or NKG2C T cell subset, CD4+ or CD8+ T cells, or bulk PBMC T cells (not recorded which). The source is a man aged 18-30 years in good health.

The gene calls are TRBV12-3 or TRBV12-4 and TRBJ2-5. This CDR3 region has 14 residues. The chain's CDR3 is CASSLALGGETQYF.

The chain links TRBV7-8 to TRBJ2-1; TCRdb calls TRBD1, which cannot be checked without DNA. The CDR3 covers 16 residues. The germline V gene encodes CDR1 SGHVS and CDR2 FQNEAQ. The CDR3 loop is CASSTAGPPGDNEQFF. The full variable domain, its missing parts supplied by reference TRBV7-8 and TRBJ2-1, is GAGVSQSPRYKVAKRGQDVALRCDPISGHVSLFWYQQALGQGPEFLTYFQNEAQLDKSGLPSDRFFAERPEGSVSTLKIQRTQQEDSAVYLCASSTAGPPGDNEQFFGPGTRLTVL.

CDR3 residues: CASTKLGSNQPQHF. The chain combines TRBV12-3 or TRBV12-4 with TRBJ1-5. This CDR3 has 14 amino acids.

V gene TRBV6-5 combines with J gene TRBJ2-3. The CDR3 length is 13 residues. Germline CDR1 MNHEY, CDR2 SVGAGI. This chain's CDR3 is CASSFSIESPQYF.

The chain employs TRBV20-1 and TRBJ1-5. Germline V gives CDR1 DFQATT, CDR2 SNEGSKA (reference sequence). This CDR3 is 15 amino acids long. The CDR3 sequence: CSANGGATPNQPQHF.

The chain uses TRBV6-5 and TRBJ1-4; the TRBD1 assignment by TCRdb is unverifiable without DNA. The CDR3 covers 15 residues. Germline lookup yields CDR1 MNHEY and CDR2 SVGAGI. The CDR3 loop reads CASSSRGGPNEKLFF.

This chain links TRBV5-4 with TRBJ1-1; the TCRdb call, TRBD1, lacks DNA for checking. The germline V gene has CDR1 SGHNT and CDR2 YYREEE (reference sequence). The CDR3 has 16 residues. The CDR3 loop reads CASSVPYRGQPGEAFF.

The rearrangement links TRBV12-3 or TRBV12-4 to TRBJ2-1; TCRdb's D gene call, TRBD2, goes unchecked for lack of DNA. The CDR3 totals 16 residues. CDR3 in amino acids: CASTPQGLAGDREQFF.

The gene calls are TRBV20-1 and TRBJ1-2; the D call of TRBD1 rests on TCRdb alone, since no DNA is present to check it. Germline V gives CDR1 DFQATT, CDR2 SNEGSKA (reference sequence). This CDR3 contains 14 residues. The CDR3 spells CSARTTGASYGYTF.

V gene TRBV12-3 or TRBV12-4 combines with J gene TRBJ2-1; TCRdb outputs TRBD2, but without DNA this stays unchecked. The CDR3 has 15 residues. CDR3 region: CASSSWGGRVNEQFF.

The chain joins TRBV27 to TRBJ2-1. The CDR3 is made up of 12 amino acids. Germline loops: CDR1 MNHEY, CDR2 SMNVEV (reference sequence). CDR3 in amino acids: CASSSNDNEQFF.

The rearrangement joins TRBV11-1 to TRBJ2-7. The germline V gene has CDR1 SGHAT and CDR2 FQDESV (reference sequence). The CDR3 is made up of 13 amino acids. This CDR3 is CASSLRRVGEQYF.

This rearrangement joins TRBV5-5 to TRBJ1-1. This CDR3 has 15 amino acids. Germline V gene lookup returns CDR1 SGHKS and CDR2 YYEKEE (reference sequence). The chain's CDR3 is CASSLLWRMNTEAFF.

The rearrangement joins TRBV5-5 to TRBJ2-5. Germline V lookup: CDR1 SGHKS, CDR2 YYEKEE (reference sequence). CDR3 size: 14 residues. The CDR3 sequence: CASSLGIAQETQYF. Together with reference TRBV5-5 and TRBJ2-5, the CDR3 gives the full variable domain: DAGVTQSPTHLIKTRGQQVTLRCSPISGHKSVSWYQQVLGQGPQFIFQYYEKEERGRGNFPDRFSARQFPNYSSELNVNALLLGDSALYLCASSLGIAQETQYFGPGTRLLVL.

The chain joins TRBV24-1 to TRBJ2-5; the D gene TCRdb calls, TRBD1, cannot be checked with no DNA. The V gene's germline CDR1 is KGHDR and CDR2 SFDVKD. The CDR3 consists of 14 residues. The CDR3 here is CATSDFGTGETQYF.

The genes are TRBV29-1 and TRBJ2-3. Germline loops: CDR1 SQVTM, CDR2 ANQGSEA. The CDR3 is 11 residues long. Here the CDR3 reads CSVSRGDTQYF.

V and J are TRBV12-3 or TRBV12-4 and TRBJ2-5; the TCRdb D gene call, TRBD1, has no DNA to confirm it. The CDR3 loop spans 13 amino acids. Here the CDR3 reads CASSPGVLETQYF.

J is TRBJ2-2 and V is TRBV5-1; no DNA is available, so the TRBD2 call from TCRdb remains unchecked. The germline CDR1 and CDR2 sequences are SGHRS and YFSETQ. CDR3 length: 14 amino acids. CDR3 protein: CASSTVTSPGELFF.

The chain employs TRBV3-1 and TRBJ1-2; checking the TCRdb D call of TRBD1 is not possible without DNA. The CDR3 consists of 13 residues. Germline assignment: CDR1 LGHDT and CDR2 YNNKEL (reference sequence). The CDR3 spells CASSINRGHGYTF.

The chain couples TRBV7-9 to TRBJ2-4; TCRdb's assignment of TRBD1 cannot be checked, as there is no DNA. CDR3 length equals 16 residues. Germline-derived CDR1 and CDR2 are SEHNR and FQNEAQ (reference sequence). The CDR3 protein is CASSSPRPLAKNIQYF.

The chain combines TRBV20-1 with TRBJ2-3; TCRdb reports TRBD2, a call that lacks DNA to check it against. Germline lookup yields CDR1 DFQATT and CDR2 SNEGSKA (reference sequence). The CDR3 runs 14 residues. CDR3 residues: CSAPDIAGTDTQYF.

CDR3 region: CASSHGQAGWATEAFF. J is TRBJ1-1 and V is TRBV5-1; TCRdb selects TRBD1, and the lack of DNA leaves this call unchecked. The CDR3 length is 16 residues. Looked up from germline, CDR1 is SGHRS and CDR2 is YFSETQ.

The rearrangement links TRBV6-5 to TRBJ1-1. CDR1 MNHEY and CDR2 SVGAGI come from the germline V gene. CDR3 length equals 14 residues. CDR3 sequence reads: CASSYTVLNTEAFF.

J is TRBJ2-7 and V is TRBV19; TCRdb picks TRBD1, but there is no DNA to check that call. This CDR3 region has 13 residues. Germline lookup yields CDR1 LNHDA and CDR2 SQIVND (reference sequence). The CDR3 region is CASSRDQAYEQYF.

The chain combines TRBV7-7 with TRBJ2-7; TCRdb designates TRBD1, a call that cannot be tested without DNA. The germline CDR1 and CDR2 sequences are SSHAT and FNYEAQ (reference sequence). The CDR3 length is 13 residues. This chain's CDR3 is CASSLDRVGEQYF. The full variable domain, its missing parts supplied by reference TRBV7-7 and TRBJ2-7, is GAGVSQSPRYKVTKRGQDVTLRCDPISSHATLYWYQQALGQGPEFLTYFNYEAQPDKSGLPSDRFSAERPEGSISTLTIQRTEQRDSAMYRCASSLDRVGEQYFGPGTRLTVT.

The V gene is TRBV5-6, the J gene TRBJ2-7; TCRdb names TRBD1, which stays unverified in the absence of DNA. The CDR3 sequence is 13 residues long. Germline V gene data show CDR1 as SGHDT and CDR2 as YYEEEE. This chain's CDR3 is CASSFQGQYEQYF.

V and J are TRBV10-3 and TRBJ2-1; TCRdb indicates TRBD2, and absent DNA this call remains unverified. The CDR3 spans 13 residues. Germline loops: CDR1 ENHRY, CDR2 SYGVKD. CDR3 residues: CAISESVEEGQFF.

CDR3 residues: CASSKGTSGSNYYEQYF. The J gene is TRBJ2-7, the V gene TRBV7-9; lacking DNA, the TRBD2 call made by TCRdb goes unchecked. CDR3 length: 17 amino acids. Germline V gene lookup returns CDR1 SEHNR and CDR2 FQNEAQ (reference sequence).

The CDR3 sequence: CASSLALDRGGYTF. The chain links TRBV5-4 to TRBJ1-2; the D call from TCRdb, TRBD1, cannot be confirmed without DNA. Per the germline V gene, CDR1 is SGHNT and CDR2 is YYREEE (reference sequence). CDR3 length: 14 amino acids.

V and J are TRBV10-2 and TRBJ1-1. Germline V lookup: CDR1 WSHSY, CDR2 SAAADI. There are 14 residues in the CDR3. The CDR3 protein is CASSFGFRGTEAFF.